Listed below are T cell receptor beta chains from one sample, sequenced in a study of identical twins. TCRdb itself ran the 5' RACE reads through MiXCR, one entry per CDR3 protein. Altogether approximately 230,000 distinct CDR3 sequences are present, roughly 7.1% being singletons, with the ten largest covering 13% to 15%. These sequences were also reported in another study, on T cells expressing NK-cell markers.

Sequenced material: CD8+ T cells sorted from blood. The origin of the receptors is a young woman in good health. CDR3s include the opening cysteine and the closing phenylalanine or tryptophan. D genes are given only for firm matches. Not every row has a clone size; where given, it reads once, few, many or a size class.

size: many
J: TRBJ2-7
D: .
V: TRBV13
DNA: TGTGCCAGCAGTTTATCGGGAGAGCAGTACTTC
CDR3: CASSLSGEQYF

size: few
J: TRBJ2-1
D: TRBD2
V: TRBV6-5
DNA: TGTGCCAGCAGTTACTCCCAGCGGGGGGGCCTCAATGAGCAGTTCTTC
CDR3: CASSYSQRGGLNEQFF

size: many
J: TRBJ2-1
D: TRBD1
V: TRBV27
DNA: TGTGCCAGCAGCCTTGACAGGGACTCCTACAATGAGCAGTTCTTC
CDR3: CASSLDRDSYNEQFF

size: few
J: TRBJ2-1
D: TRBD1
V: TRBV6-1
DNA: TGTGCCAGCAGTGAAGCCCCTCCGGGACAGGGCGTCGATGAGCAGTTCTTC
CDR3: CASSEAPPGQGVDEQFF

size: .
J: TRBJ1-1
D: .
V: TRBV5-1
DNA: TGCGCCAGCAGCCTTGGGTATGGTGTGAACACTGAAGCTTTCTTT
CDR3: CASSLGYGVNTEAFF

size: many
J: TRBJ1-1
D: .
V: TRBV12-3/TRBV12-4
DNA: TGTGCCAGCAGTTTGTCCTCTGAAGCTTTCTTT
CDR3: CASSLSSEAFF

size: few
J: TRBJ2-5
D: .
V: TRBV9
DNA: TGTGCCAGCAGCGGGGACACACTAGGAGAGACCCAGTACTTC
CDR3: CASSGDTLGETQYF

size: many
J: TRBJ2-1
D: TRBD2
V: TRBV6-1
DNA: TGTGCCAGCAGTGAAACGACTAGCGGGAGTTGGAATGAGCAGTTCTTC
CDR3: CASSETTSGSWNEQFF

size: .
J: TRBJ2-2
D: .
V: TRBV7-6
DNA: TGTGCCAGCAAAGAGACAGTCCGGACCGGGGAGCTGTTTTTT
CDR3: CASKETVRTGELFF

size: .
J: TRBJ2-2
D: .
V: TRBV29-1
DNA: TGCAGCGTTGTTGAAGGGACCGGGGAGCTGTTTTTT
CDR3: CSVVEGTGELFF

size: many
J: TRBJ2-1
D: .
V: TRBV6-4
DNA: TGTGCCAGCAGCCAGTACGGAGGGATGGTCGATGAGCAGTTCTTC
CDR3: CASSQYGGMVDEQFF

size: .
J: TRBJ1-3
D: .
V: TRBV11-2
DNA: TGTGCCAGCAGCCCACCCACATGGGGCTCTGGAAACACCATATATTTT
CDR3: CASSPPTWGSGNTIYF

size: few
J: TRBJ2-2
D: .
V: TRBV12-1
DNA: TGTGCCAGCAGCTTTGGACTAGCGGGAAGTGGGGAGCTGTTTTTT
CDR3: CASSFGLAGSGELFF

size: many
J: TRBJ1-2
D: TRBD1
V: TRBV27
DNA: TGTGCCAGCAGTCGGGACAGGGTGGGGCTTGGCTACACCTTC
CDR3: CASSRDRVGLGYTF

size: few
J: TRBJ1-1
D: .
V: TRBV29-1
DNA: TGCAGCGTGCCCGGACAGTCGAACACTGAAGCTTTCTTT
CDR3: CSVPGQSNTEAFF

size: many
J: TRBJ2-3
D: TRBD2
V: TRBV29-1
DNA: TGCAGCGTTTCGGGACTAGCGGGAGTAGGTGATACGCAGTATTTT
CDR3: CSVSGLAGVGDTQYF

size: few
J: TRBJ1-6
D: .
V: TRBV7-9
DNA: TGTGCCAGCAGCTCCCGGGACACCGGAGGCACCCTCCACTTT
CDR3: CASSSRDTGGTLHF

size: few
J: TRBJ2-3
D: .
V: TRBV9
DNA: TGTGCCAGCAGCGCCAGGGAATTGAGAGGGGATGGGACAGATACGCAGTATTTT
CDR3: CASSARELRGDGTDTQYF

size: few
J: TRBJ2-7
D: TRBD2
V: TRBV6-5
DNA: TGTGCCAGCAGTTACTCGACCAGCGGGAGAGGAGGGCCCGAGCAGTACTTC
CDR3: CASSYSTSGRGGPEQYF

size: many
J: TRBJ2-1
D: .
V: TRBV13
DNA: TGTGCCAGCAGCCCAGTTCGCAATGAGCAGTTCTTC
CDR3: CASSPVRNEQFF

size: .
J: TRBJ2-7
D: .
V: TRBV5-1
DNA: TGCGCCAGCAGCTTGGGGTTCGGGGCCCAAGTCTACGAGCAGTACTTC
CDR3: CASSLGFGAQVYEQYF

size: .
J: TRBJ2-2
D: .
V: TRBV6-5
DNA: TGTGCCAGCAGTTATATGAGTTTGGGCGGGGAGCTGTTTTTT
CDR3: CASSYMSLGGELFF

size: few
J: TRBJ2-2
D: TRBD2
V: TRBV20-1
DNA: TGCAGTGCTAGAGACTGGGGACTAGGCGCCGGGGAGCTGTTTTTT
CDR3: CSARDWGLGAGELFF

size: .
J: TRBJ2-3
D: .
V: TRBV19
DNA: TGTGCCAGTAGTATAGGTCTCTTAGCGGATACGCAGTATTTT
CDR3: CASSIGLLADTQYF

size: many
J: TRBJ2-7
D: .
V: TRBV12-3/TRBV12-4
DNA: TGTGCCAGCAGTTCGGGACCGTTCCTATACGAGCAGTACTTC
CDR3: CASSSGPFLYEQYF

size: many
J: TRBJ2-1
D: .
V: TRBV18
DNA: TGTGCCAGCTCACGGGACTTTCGTGAAGGCGAGCAGTTCTTC
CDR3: CASSRDFREGEQFF

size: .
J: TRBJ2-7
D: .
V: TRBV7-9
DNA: TGTGCCAGCAGCTTAAGATTCGGTTCGGGAGTGAACGAGCAGTACTTC
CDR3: CASSLRFGSGVNEQYF

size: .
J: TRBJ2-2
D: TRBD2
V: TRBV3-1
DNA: TGTGCCATCTGCTTTGCCGTGGGAGCGGGGGTTTTTTGGACCGGGGAGCTGTTTTTT
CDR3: CAICFAVGAGVFWTGELFF

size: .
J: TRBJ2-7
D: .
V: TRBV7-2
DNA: TGTGCCAGCAGAATCCAGCTGGCATACGAGCAGTACTTC
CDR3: CASRIQLAYEQYF

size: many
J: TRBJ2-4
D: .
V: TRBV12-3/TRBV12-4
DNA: TGTGCCAGCGGTTTTGCCAGCGACATTCAGTACTTC
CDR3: CASGFASDIQYF

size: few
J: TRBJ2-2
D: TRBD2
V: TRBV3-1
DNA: TGTGCCAGCAGCCTTTGGTTGCCTAGCGGGAGGCCCCTCATAGCCGGGGAGCTGTTTTTT
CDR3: CASSLWLPSGRPLIAGELFF

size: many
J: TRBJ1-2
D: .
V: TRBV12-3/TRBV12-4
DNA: TGTGCCAGCAGTTTAGTCCGGGGGATATGGACTGGCTACACCTTC
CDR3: CASSLVRGIWTGYTF

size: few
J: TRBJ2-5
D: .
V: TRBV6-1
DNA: TGTGCCAGCAGTCCACTATGGGGAGAGACCCAGTACTTC
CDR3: CASSPLWGETQYF

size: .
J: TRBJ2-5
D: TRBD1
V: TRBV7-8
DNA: TGTGCCAGCAGCCAACACATCCGGACAGGGTCAGAGACCCAGTACTTC
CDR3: CASSQHIRTGSETQYF

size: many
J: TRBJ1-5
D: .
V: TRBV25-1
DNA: TGTGCCAGCAGTTGGTCAGGGGTGGGGCAGCCCCAGCATTTT
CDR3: CASSWSGVGQPQHF

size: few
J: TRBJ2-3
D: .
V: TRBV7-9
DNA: TGTGCCAGCAGCCCCTCCGCGGGGGCCGTGAGAGATACGCAGTATTTT
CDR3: CASSPSAGAVRDTQYF

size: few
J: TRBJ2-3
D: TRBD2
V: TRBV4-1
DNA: TGCGCCAGCAGCCGGGGTGCAGCGGGAGGTAGCACAGATACGCAGTATTTT
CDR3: CASSRGAAGGSTDTQYF

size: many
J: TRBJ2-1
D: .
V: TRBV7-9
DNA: TGTGCCAGCAGCTTAAAAAGCAATGAGCAGTTCTTC
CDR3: CASSLKSNEQFF

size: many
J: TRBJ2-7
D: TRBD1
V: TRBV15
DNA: TGTGCCACCAGCACGACAGGGGGCGAGCAGTACTTC
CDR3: CATSTTGGEQYF

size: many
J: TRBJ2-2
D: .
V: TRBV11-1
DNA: TGTGCCAGCAGCTTACCCGACGGTCCGAGCCGATTCACCGGGGAGCTGTTTTTT
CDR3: CASSLPDGPSRFTGELFF

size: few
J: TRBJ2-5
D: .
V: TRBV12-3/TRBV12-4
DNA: TGTGCCAGCAGTCGCGCGACGCGGGAGACCCAGTACTTC
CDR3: CASSRATRETQYF

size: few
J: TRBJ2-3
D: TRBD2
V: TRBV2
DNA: TGTGCCAGCAGGCCAGCTAGCGGGAGCACAGATACGCAGTATTTT
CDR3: CASRPASGSTDTQYF

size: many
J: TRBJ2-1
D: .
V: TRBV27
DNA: TGTGCCAGCAGTTTGAACCGGAATGAGCAGTTCTTC
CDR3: CASSLNRNEQFF

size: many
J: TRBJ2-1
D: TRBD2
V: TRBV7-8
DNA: TGTGCCAGCAGCCTCCGGGGGGGTTACTCCTACAATGAGCAGTTCTTC
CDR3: CASSLRGGYSYNEQFF

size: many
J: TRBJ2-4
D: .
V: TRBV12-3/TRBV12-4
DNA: TGTGCCAGCAGCTCTTTGGCCAAAAACATTCAGTACTTC
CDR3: CASSSLAKNIQYF

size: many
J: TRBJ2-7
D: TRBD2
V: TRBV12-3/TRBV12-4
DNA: TGTGCCAGCAGTCCCAGCGGGGATATCTCCTACGAGCAGTACTTC
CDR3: CASSPSGDISYEQYF